This T cell receptor (beta chain) was obtained from a study of long-term antiretroviral therapy in people with HIV. Specimens retained about 0.95-10 million cryopreserved PBMC preceding DNA extraction. Samples were assayed with immunoSEQ v3.0 at survey level. Data came from immunoSEQ multiplex PCR; TCRdb stores just in-frame clones and leaves some out. This repertoire shows some 31,000 clones, around 97% found once; its top ten account for approximately 2%. The CDR3 runs 13 residues. Germline-derived CDR1 and CDR2 are LNHDA and SQIVND (reference sequence). V lost 5 bases to trimming and J lost 5 bases; unmatched junction nucleotides: 1.

This TCR derives from a man between 25 and 39 years old with HIV. The sample consisted of unsorted PBMCs, taken 7.6 years after starting antiretroviral therapy. This chain connects TRBV19 to TRBJ2-7, with 12 bases identical to TRBD1. CDR3 protein: CASSGTGGDEQYF. The CDR3 DNA is TGTGCCAGTAGTGGGACAGGGGGCGACGAGCAGTACTTC. Looking up the rest from reference TRBV19 and TRBJ2-7 gives the full variable domain: DGGITQSPKYLFRKEGQNVTLSCEQNLNHDAMYWYRQDPGQGLRLIYYSQIVNDFQKGDIAEGYSVSREKKESFPLTVTSAQKNPTAFYLCASSGTGGDEQYFGPGTRLTVT.